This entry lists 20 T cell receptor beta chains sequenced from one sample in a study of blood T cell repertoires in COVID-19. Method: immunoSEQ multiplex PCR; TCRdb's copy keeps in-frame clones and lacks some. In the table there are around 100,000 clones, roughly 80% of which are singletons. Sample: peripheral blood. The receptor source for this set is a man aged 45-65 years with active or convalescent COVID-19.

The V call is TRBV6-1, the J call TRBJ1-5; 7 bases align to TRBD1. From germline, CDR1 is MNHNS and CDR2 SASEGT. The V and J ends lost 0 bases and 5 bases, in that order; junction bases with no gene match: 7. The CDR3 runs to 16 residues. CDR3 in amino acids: CASSEAPDRAYQPQHF. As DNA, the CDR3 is TGTGCCAGCAGTGAAGCCCCTGACAGGGCATATCAGCCCCAGCATTTT.

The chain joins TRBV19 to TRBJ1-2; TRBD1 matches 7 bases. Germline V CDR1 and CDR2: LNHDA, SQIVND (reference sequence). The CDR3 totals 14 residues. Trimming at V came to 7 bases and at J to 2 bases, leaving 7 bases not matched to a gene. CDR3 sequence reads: CASTPDRQNYGYTF. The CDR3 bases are TGTGCCAGTACCCCGGACAGGCAAAACTATGGCTACACCTTC.

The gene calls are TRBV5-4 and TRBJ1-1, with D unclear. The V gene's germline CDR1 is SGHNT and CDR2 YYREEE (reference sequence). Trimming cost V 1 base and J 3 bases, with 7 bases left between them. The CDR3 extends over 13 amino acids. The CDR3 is CASSLLGDTEAFF. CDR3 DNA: TGTGCCAGCAGCTTGCTCGGGGACACTGAAGCTTTCTTT. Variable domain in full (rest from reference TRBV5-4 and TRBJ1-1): ETGVTQSPTHLIKTRGQQVTLRCSSQSGHNTVSWYQQALGQGPQFIFQYYREEENGRGNFPPRFSGLQFPNYSSELNVNALELDDSALYLCASSLLGDTEAFFGQGTRLTVV.

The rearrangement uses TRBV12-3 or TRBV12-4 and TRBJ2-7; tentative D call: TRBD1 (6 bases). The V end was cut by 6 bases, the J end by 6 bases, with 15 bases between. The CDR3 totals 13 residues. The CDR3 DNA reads TGTGCCAGCAGGCGGACAGCCAGGGTCGAGCAGTACTTC. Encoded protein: CASRRTARVEQYF.

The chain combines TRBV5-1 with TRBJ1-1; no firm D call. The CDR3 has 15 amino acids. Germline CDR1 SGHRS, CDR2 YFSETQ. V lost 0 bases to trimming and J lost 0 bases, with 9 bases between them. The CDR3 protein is CASSLAGNMNTEAFF. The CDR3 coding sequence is TGCGCCAGCAGCTTGGCCGGGAACATGAACACTGAAGCTTTCTTT.

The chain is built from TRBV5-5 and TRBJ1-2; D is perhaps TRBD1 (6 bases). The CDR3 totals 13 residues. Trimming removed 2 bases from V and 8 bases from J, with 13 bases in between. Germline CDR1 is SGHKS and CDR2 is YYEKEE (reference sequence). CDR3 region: CASSLGGVRGYTF. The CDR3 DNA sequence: TGTGCCAGCAGCTTAGGGGGAGTGAGAGGCTACACCTTC.

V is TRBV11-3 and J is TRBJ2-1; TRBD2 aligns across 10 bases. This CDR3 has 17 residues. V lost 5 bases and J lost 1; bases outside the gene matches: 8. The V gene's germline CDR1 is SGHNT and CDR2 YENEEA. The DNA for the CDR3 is TGTGCCAGCAGCCCTGACGTAGCGGGAGGTTCCTACAATGAGCAGTTCTTC. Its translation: CASSPDVAGGSYNEQFF.

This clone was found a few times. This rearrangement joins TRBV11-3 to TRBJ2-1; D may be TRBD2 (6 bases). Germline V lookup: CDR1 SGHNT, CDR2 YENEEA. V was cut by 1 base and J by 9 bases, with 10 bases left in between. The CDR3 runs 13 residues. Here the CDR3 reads CASSLVLAPEQFF. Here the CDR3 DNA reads TGTGCCAGCAGCTTAGTACTAGCTCCTGAGCAGTTCTTC.

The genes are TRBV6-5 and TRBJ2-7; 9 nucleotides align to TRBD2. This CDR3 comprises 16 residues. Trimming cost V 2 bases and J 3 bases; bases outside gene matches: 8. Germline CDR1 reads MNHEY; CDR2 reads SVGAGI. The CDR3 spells CASSYRSSGARYEQYF. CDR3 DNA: TGTGCCAGCAGTTACAGGTCTAGCGGGGCCCGCTACGAGCAGTACTTC.

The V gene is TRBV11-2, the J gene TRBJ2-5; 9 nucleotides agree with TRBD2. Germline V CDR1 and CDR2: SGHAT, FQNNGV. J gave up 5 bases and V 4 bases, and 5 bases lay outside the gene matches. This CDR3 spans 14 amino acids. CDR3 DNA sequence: TGTGCCAGCAGCTCGGGACTAGCAGGGGAGACCCAGTACTTC. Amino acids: CASSSGLAGETQYF.

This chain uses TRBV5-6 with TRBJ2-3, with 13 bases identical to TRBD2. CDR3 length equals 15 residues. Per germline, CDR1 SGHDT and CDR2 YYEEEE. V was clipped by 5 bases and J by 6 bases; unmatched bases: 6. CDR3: CASRLAGGPRDTQYF. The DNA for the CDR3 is TGTGCCAGCAGACTAGCGGGAGGGCCGCGGGATACGCAGTATTTT.

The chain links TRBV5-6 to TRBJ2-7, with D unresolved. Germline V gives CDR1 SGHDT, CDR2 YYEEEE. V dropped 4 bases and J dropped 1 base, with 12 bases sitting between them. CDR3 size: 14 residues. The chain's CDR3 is CASSLEQNSYEQYF. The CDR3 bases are TGTGCCAGCAGCCTCGAACAGAATTCCTACGAGCAGTACTTC.

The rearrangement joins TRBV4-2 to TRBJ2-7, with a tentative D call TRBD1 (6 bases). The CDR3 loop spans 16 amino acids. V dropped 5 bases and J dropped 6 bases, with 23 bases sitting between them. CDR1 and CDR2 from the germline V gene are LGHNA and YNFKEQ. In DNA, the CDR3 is TGTGCCAGCAGCTCTGCCCGGGACACGTCCACGGGCGAGCAGTACTTC. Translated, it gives CASSSARDTSTGEQYF.

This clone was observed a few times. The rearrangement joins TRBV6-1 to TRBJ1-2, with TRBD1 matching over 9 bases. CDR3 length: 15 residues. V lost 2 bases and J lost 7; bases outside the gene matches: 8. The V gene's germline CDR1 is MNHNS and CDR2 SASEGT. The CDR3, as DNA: TGTGCCAGCAGTGAAAGAGGGGACAGGGCCCCTGGCTACACCTTC. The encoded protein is CASSERGDRAPGYTF.

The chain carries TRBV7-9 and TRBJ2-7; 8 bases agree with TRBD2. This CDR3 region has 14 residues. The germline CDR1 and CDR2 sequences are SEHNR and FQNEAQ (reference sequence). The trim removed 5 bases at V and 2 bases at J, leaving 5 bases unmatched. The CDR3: CASSATSGTYEQYF. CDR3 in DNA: TGTGCCAGCAGCGCTACTAGCGGAACCTACGAGCAGTACTTC.

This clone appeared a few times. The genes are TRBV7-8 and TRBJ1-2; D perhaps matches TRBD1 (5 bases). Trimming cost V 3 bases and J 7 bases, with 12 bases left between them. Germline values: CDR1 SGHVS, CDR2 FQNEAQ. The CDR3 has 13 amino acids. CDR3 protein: CASSLGPFRGYTF. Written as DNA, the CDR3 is TGTGCCAGCAGCTTGGGGCCCTTTCGTGGCTACACCTTC.

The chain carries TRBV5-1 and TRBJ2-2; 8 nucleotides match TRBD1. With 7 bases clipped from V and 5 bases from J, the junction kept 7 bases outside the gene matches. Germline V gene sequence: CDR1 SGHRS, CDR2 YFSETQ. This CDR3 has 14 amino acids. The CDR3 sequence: CASVGQGNTGELFF. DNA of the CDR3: TGCGCCAGCGTAGGACAGGGAAATACCGGGGAGCTGTTTTTT.

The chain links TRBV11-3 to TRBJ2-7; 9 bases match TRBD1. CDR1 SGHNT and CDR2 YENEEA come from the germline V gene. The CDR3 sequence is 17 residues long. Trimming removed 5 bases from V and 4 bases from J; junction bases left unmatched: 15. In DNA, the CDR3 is TGTGCCAGCAGCGAAGCGATTCCGGGACAGGGTCTGTACGAGCAGTACTTC. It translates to CASSEAIPGQGLYEQYF.

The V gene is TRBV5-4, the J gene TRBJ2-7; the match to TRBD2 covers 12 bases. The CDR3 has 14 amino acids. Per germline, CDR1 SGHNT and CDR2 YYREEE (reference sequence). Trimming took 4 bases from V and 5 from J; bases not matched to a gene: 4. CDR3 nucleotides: TGTGCCAGCAGCACGGGACTAGCGGGCAACGAGCAGTACTTC. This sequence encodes CASSTGLAGNEQYF.

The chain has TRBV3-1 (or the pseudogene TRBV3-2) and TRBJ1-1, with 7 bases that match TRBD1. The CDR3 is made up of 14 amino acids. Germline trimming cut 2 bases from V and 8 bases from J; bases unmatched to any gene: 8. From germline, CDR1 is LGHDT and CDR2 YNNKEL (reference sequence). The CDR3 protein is CASSQRQGSREAFF. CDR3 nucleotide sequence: TGTGCCAGCAGCCAACGACAGGGTTCTCGAGAAGCTTTCTTT.